Below are 18 T cell receptor beta chains sequenced from a single sample in a study of read filtering for tumor transcriptome and immune sequencing. From around 440 ng of RNA, a library with molecular barcoded alpha/delta and beta/gamma adaptors was made. In TCRdb, the reads were re-called with MiXCR into one record per CDR3 protein. The data contain about 58,000 distinct CDR3 sequences, about 12% of them singletons. The sample comprised a population of CD138-negative cells sorted from bone marrow. Source of these receptors: a donor aged 40 or older with multiple myeloma.

This clonotype showed up many times. This rearrangement joins TRBV6-6 to TRBJ2-7, with 10 bases that match TRBD1. Germline lookup yields CDR1 MNHNY and CDR2 SVGAGI (reference sequence). The CDR3 is made up of 16 amino acids. Trimming took 5 bases from V and 0 from J; bases not matched to a gene: 7. DNA for the CDR3: TGTGCCAGCAGTACACGACAGGGGGCTCACTCCTACGAGCAGTACTTC. This codes for CASSTRQGAHSYEQYF.

A word on this clonotype: This may stem from a read error, because a much larger clone lies one nucleotide away. Lacking the conserved final phenylalanine or tryptophan, this CDR3 likely reflects a read error. The chain carries TRBV30 and TRBJ2-5; 11 bases match TRBD2. Per germline, CDR1 GTSNPN and CDR2 SVGIG (reference sequence). This CDR3 comprises 14 residues. V lost 3 bases and J lost 0; bases outside the gene matches: 0. The CDR3 protein is CAWRLAGDQETQYC. CDR3 nucleotides: TGTGCCTGGAGACTAGCGGGGGACCAAGAGACCCAGTACTGC.

This clonotype turned up a few times. This chain links TRBV7-9 with TRBJ2-3; unclear D gene. The germline V and J ends were trimmed by 1 base and 15 bases, with 14 bases remaining between them. Germline V lookup: CDR1 SEHNR, CDR2 FQNEAQ (reference sequence). CDR3 size: 12 residues. In DNA, the CDR3 is TGTGCCAGCAGCTTAGTCCAGGCGAGCAATTATTTT. This sequence encodes CASSLVQASNYF.

The table lists this clonotype with a few counts. J is TRBJ2-7 and V is TRBV6-2 or TRBV6-3, with D perhaps assigned TRBD1 or TRBD2 (5 bases each). The CDR3 runs to 15 residues. Trimming left V 1 base short and J 1 base short, with 11 bases between. Germline CDR1 MNHEY, CDR2 SVGEGT. Here the CDR3 reads CASSYLSGPSYEQYF. The CDR3 DNA is TGTGCCAGCAGTTACTTGTCGGGGCCTTCCTACGAGCAGTACTTC.

This rearrangement joins TRBV11-3 to TRBJ1-1; TRBD1 matches at 7 bases. The CDR3 is made up of 15 amino acids. Trimming took 2 bases from V and 7 from J; bases not matched to a gene: 10. Germline V gives CDR1 SGHNT, CDR2 YENEEA. For the CDR3, the DNA is TGTGCCAGCAGCTTAAACAGCCTCCGGGACAGTGAAGCTTTCTTT. This codes for CASSLNSLRDSEAFF.

This clonotype was picked up many times. This chain joins TRBV20-1 and TRBJ2-3, with 13 bases aligning to TRBD2. Germline-derived CDR1 and CDR2 are DFQATT and SNEGSKA (reference sequence). Unmatched junction bases numbered 5, after V lost 6 bases and J lost 5 bases. This CDR3 is built from 14 residues. The DNA for the CDR3 is TGCAGTGCCCCAAGGACTAGCGGGGGAGATACGCAGTATTTT. It yields the protein CSAPRTSGGDTQYF.

This clonotype was seen ten or more times. One end of the junction fails to match germline, which may point to a read error. This chain connects TRBV3-1 to TRBJ2-5; D unclear. Germline assignment: CDR1 LGHDT and CDR2 YNNKEL (reference sequence). This CDR3 contains 14 residues. CDR3 region: CASSQGYASESQYF. The CDR3 bases are TGTGCCAGCAGCCAAGGATATGCGAGTGAGAGCCAGTACTTC.

A note on this clonotype: This sequence may be a read error, since a much larger clone differs from it by one base. The rearrangement links TRBV18 to TRBJ1-4; TRBD1 agrees at 7 bases. Looked up from germline, CDR1 is KGHSH and CDR2 is LQKENI. CDR3 length: 14 residues. In nucleotides, the CDR3 is TGTGCCAGCTCACCAACAACAGGGGAGGAAATACTGTTTTTT. It encodes CASSPTTGEEILFF.

This clonotype came up many times. J is TRBJ1-1 and V is TRBV29-1; no reliable D call. V lost 4 bases to trimming and J lost 7 bases, with 7 bases between them. This CDR3 has 10 residues. CDR1 and CDR2 from the germline V gene are SQVTM and ANQGSEA. CDR3 DNA sequence: TGCAGCGTTGGTCAGGTTGAAGCTTTCTTT. The encoded protein is CSVGQVEAFF.

This clonotype was counted at least ten times. The chain uses TRBV5-4 and TRBJ2-1; a weak D match, TRBD2 (5 bases). The V gene lost 7 bases and the J gene lost 7 bases, with 12 bases spanning the gap. This CDR3 region has 12 residues. Germline V gene sequence: CDR1 SGHNT, CDR2 YYREEE (reference sequence). The CDR3 bases are TGTGCCAGCTCGGGGTGGCAGAATGAGCAGTTCTTC. The encoded protein is CASSGWQNEQFF.

This clonotype was seen a handful of times. This rearrangement joins TRBV19 to TRBJ1-3; D possibly corresponds to TRBD1 (5 bases). The V gene lost 3 bases and the J gene lost 0 bases, with 9 bases spanning the gap. In germline, CDR1 is LNHDA, CDR2 SQIVND (reference sequence). The CDR3 has 15 amino acids. The CDR3 DNA reads TGTGCCAGTAGTATTCTGACAGCCTCTGGAAACACCATATATTTT. It specifies CASSILTASGNTIYF.

This clonotype was recorded at least ten times. J is TRBJ1-1 and V is TRBV5-1; TRBD1 is a possible D gene (5 bases). Trimming cost V 2 bases and J 10 bases, with 15 bases left between them. CDR1 is SGHRS and CDR2 is YFSETQ in the germline V gene. CDR3 size: 13 residues. CDR3 nucleotide sequence: TGCGCCAGCAGCTTCGCCCAGGGCAATGGAGCTTTCTTT. It specifies CASSFAQGNGAFF.

This clonotype was counted at least ten times. The rearrangement joins TRBV24-1 to TRBJ2-5, with 7 nucleotides matching TRBD2. The trim removed 3 bases at V and 2 bases at J, leaving 11 bases unmatched. The length of the CDR3 is 17 residues. Germline CDR1 reads KGHDR; CDR2 reads SFDVKD. The CDR3 coding sequence is TGTGCCACCAGTGATAGGTCCGGGGGGAGGAGGCAAGAGACCCAGTACTTC. As protein: CATSDRSGGRRQETQYF.

This clonotype appeared many times. V usage is TRBV11-2 and J usage is TRBJ2-7, with D possibly being TRBD2 (5 bases). The V gene lost 5 bases and the J gene lost 3 bases, with 20 bases spanning the gap. This CDR3 is built from 16 residues. Germline-derived CDR1 and CDR2 are SGHAT and FQNNGV. CDR3 DNA: TGTGCCAGCAGCCCCTTGGCTTTCGGAGGATTCTACGAGCAGTACTTC. Translated: CASSPLAFGGFYEQYF.

This clonotype was seen only a few times. The CDR3 spells CASSLDGRGQETQYF. DNA of the CDR3: TGTGCCAGCAGCTTAGACGGACGGGGCCAAGAGACCCAGTACTTC. The rearrangement uses TRBV11-3 and TRBJ2-5, with D perhaps TRBD2 (5 bases). The CDR3 covers 15 residues. Germline V lookup: CDR1 SGHNT, CDR2 YENEEA. V was shortened by 0 bases and J by 1 base, with 9 bases between the two germline ends.

This clonotype has a count of ten or more. The J gene is TRBJ1-5, the V gene TRBV7-2; no clear D gene. In germline, CDR1 is SGHTA, CDR2 FQGNSA. V lost 4 bases and J lost 0, with 19 bases in between. This CDR3 has 18 residues. CDR3 bases: TGTGCCAGCAGCTCACTGTGGGCCGGCGGACTTAGCAATCAGCCCCAGCATTTT. Encoded protein: CASSSLWAGGLSNQPQHF.

This clonotype has ten or more counts. The rearrangement links TRBV19 to TRBJ1-5; 7 bases match TRBD1. Germline assignment: CDR1 LNHDA and CDR2 SQIVND (reference sequence). The CDR3 consists of 15 residues. Trimming took 3 bases from V and 6 from J; bases not matched to a gene: 8. The CDR3, as DNA: TGTGCCAGTAGTATTAGGGGGCAGGGAAGTCAGCCCCAGCATTTT. Its protein product is CASSIRGQGSQPQHF.

This clonotype was counted only a few times. The CDR3: CASSLQGSQPQHF. In nucleotides, the CDR3 is TGTGCCAGCAGCTTACAAGGAAGTCAGCCCCAGCATTTT. The chain links TRBV7-9 to TRBJ1-5; D not certain. The CDR3 contains 13 residues. V lost 2 bases and J lost 6, with 8 bases in between. Germline V CDR1 and CDR2: SEHNR, FQNEAQ (reference sequence).